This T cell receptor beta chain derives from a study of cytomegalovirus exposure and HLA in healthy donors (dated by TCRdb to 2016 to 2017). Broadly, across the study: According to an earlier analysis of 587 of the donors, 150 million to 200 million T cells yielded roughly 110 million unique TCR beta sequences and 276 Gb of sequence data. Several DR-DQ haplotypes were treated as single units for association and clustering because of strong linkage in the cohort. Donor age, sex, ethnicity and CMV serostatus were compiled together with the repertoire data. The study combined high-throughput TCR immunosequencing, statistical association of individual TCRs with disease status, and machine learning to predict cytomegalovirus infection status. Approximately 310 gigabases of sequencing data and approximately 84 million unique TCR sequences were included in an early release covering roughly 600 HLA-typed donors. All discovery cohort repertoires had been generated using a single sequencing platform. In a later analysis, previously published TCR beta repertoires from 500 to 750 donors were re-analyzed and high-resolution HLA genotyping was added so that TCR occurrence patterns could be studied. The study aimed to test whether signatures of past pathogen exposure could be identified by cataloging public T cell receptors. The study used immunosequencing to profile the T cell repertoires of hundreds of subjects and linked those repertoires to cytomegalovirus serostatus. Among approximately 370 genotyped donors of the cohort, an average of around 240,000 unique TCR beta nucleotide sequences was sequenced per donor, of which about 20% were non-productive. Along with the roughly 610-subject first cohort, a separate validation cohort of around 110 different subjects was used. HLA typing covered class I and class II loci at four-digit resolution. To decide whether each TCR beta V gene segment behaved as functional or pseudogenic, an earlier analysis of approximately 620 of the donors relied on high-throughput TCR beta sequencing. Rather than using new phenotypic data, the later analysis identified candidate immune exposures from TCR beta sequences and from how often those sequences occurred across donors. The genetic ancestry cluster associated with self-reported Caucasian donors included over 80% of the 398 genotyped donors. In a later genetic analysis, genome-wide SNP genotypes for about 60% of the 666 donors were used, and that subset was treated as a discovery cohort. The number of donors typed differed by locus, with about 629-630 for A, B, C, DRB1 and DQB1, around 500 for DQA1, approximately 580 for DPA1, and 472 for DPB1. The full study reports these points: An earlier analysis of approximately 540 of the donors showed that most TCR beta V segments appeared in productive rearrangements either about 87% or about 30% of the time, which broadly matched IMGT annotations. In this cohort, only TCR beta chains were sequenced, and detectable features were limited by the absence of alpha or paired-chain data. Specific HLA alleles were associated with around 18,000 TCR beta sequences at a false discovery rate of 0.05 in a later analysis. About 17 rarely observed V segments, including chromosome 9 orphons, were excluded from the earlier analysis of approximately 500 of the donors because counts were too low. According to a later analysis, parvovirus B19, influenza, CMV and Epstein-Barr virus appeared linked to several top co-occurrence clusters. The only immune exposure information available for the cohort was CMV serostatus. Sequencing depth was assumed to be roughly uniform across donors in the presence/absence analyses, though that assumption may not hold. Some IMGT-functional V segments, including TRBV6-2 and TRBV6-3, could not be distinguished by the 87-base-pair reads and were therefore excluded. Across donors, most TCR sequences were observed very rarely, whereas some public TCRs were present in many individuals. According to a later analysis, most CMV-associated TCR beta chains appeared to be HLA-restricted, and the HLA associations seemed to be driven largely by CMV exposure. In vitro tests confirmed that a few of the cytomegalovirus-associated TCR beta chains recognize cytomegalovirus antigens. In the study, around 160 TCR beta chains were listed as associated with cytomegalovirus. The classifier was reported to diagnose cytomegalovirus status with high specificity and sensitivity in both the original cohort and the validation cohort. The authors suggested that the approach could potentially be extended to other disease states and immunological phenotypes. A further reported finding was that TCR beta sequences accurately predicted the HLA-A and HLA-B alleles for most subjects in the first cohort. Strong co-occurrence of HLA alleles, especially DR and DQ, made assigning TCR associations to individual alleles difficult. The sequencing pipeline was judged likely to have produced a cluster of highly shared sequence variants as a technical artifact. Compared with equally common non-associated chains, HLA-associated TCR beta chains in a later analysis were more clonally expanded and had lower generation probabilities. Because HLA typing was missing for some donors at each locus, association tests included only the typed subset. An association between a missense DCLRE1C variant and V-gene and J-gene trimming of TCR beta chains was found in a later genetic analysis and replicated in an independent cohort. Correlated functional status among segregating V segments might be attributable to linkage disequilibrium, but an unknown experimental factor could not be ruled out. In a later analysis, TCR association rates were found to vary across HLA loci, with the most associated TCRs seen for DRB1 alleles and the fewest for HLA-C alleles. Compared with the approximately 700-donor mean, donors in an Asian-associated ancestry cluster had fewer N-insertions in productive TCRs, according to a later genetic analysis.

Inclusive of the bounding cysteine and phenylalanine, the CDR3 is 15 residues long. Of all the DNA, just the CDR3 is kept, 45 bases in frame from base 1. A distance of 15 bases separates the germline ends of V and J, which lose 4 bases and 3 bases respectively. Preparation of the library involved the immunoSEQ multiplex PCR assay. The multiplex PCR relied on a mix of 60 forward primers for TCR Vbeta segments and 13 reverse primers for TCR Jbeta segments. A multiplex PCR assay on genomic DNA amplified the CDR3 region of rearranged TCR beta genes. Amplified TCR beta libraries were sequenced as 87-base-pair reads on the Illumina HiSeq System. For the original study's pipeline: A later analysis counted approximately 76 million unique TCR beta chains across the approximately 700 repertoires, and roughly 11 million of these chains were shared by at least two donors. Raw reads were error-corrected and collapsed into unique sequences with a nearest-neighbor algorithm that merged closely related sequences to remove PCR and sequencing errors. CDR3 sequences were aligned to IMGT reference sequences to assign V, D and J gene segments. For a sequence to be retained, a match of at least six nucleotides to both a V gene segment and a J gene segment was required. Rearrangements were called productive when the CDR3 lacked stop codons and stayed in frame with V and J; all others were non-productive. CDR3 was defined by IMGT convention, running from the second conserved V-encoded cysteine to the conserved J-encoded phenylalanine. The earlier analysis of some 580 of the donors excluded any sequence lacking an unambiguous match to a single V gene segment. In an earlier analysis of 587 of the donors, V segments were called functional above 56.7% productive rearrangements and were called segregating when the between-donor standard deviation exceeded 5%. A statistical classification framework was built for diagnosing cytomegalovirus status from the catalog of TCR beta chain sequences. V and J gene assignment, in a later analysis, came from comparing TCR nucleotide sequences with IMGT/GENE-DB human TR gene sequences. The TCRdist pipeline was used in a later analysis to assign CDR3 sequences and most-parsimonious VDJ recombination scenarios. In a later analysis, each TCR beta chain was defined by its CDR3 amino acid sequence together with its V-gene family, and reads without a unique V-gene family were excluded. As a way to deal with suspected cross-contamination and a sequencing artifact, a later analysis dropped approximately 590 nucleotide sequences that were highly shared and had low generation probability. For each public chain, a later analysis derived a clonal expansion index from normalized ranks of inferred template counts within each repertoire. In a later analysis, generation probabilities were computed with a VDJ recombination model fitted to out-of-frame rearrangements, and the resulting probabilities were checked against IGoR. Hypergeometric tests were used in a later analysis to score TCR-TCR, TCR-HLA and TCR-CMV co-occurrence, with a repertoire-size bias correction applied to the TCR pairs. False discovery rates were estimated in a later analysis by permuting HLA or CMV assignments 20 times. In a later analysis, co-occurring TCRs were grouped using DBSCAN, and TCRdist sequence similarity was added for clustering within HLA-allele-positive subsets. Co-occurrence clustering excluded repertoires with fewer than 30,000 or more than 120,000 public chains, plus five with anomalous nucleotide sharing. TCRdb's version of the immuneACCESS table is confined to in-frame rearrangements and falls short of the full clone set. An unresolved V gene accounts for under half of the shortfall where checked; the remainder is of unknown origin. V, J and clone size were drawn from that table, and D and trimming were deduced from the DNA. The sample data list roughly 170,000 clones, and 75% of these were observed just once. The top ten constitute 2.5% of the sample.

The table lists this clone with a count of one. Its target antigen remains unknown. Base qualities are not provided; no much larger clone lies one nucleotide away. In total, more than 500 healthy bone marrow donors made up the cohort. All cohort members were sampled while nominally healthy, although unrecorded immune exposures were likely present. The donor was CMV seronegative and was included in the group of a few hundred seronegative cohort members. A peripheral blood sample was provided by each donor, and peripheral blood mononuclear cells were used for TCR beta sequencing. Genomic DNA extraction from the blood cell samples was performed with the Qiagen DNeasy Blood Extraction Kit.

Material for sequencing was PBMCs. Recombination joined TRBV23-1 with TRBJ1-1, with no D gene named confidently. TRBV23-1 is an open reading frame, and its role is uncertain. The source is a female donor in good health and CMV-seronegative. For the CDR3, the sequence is CASSPITKMYTEAFF. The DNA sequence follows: TGCGCCAGCAGTCCAATTACTAAGATGTACACTGAAGCTTTCTTT.